Presented here are 6 T cell receptor beta chains from one specimen sequenced in a study of T cells after yellow fever vaccination. TCRdb fed the 5' RACE reads into MiXCR, producing one record per CDR3 protein. The sample lists hundreds of thousands of distinct CDR3 sequences, about 12% occurring once. The sample consisted of PBMCs, taken on the day of the yellow fever booster vaccination. These receptors originate from a man aged 25-45 years who received the YFV17D yellow fever vaccine.

The chain carries TRBV7-8 and TRBJ2-5, with D possibly being TRBD2 (5 bases). The CDR3 is 15 amino acids. Per germline, CDR1 SGHVS and CDR2 FQNEAQ. Trimming took 7 bases from V and 5 from J, leaving 20 bases between them. The CDR3 protein is CASNGREGRRETQYF. Written as DNA, the CDR3 is TGTGCCAGCAACGGAAGAGAGGGCCGGAGGGAGACCCAGTACTTC.

This clonotype showed up many times. The chain carries TRBV5-4 and TRBJ2-5, with a weak D call TRBD2 (7 bases). This CDR3 is 14 amino acids long. The V gene lost 1 base and the J gene lost 5 bases, with 12 bases spanning the gap. CDR1 is SGHNT, CDR2 YYREEE, per germline (reference sequence). The CDR3 loop reads CASSLTGGRETQYF. In DNA, the CDR3 is TGTGCCAGCAGCTTGACCGGGGGGCGTGAGACCCAGTACTTC.

V is TRBV7-2 and J is TRBJ2-2; 11 bases map to TRBD2. This CDR3 is 19 amino acids long. V trimming: 3 bases; J trimming: 6 bases; junction bases outside the gene matches: 15. Germline V gene sequence: CDR1 SGHTA, CDR2 FQGNSA. The CDR3 coding sequence is TGTGCCAGCAGCTTCCCCAGGGTAGCGGGAGGGGGGACGCCCGGGGAGCTGTTTTTT. Translating gives CASSFPRVAGGGTPGELFF.

This clonotype was counted a few times. The J gene is TRBJ2-1, the V gene TRBV5-1; D gene unclear. Germline V gene sequence: CDR1 SGHRS, CDR2 YFSETQ. CDR3 length: 19 residues. V was clipped by 1 base and J by 5 bases, with 25 bases between them. The CDR3, as DNA: TGCGCCAGCAGCTTGAGTAGGTGGCACCGGCAAAACGTACACAATGAGCAGTTCTTC. Its protein product is CASSLSRWHRQNVHNEQFF.

The sample holds a few counts of this clonotype. The rearrangement links TRBV20-1 to TRBJ2-1; D call uncertain. With 3 bases removed from V and 5 bases from J, the gap between germline ends came to 17 bases. This CDR3 contains 15 residues. Germline V gives CDR1 DFQATT, CDR2 SNEGSKA (reference sequence). CDR3 sequence (DNA): TGCAGTGCTAGGAAGTCCGAACGCCTTAACAATGAGCAGTTCTTC. As protein: CSARKSERLNNEQFF.

A few counts support this clonotype. The rearrangement links TRBV28 to TRBJ2-7, with unresolved D. V was cut by 11 bases and J by 4 bases, with 15 bases left in between. The germline gives CDR1 MDHEN, CDR2 SYDVKM. There are 12 residues in the CDR3. CDR3 region: CAASGVLYEQYF. As DNA, the CDR3 is TGTGCCGCCTCTGGGGTTCTTTACGAGCAGTACTTC.